The T cell receptor beta chain under discussion was sequenced for a study of blood T cells in healthy people across ages. General study findings and limits: Unsorted PBMCs blocked a conclusive comparison of naive and antigen-experienced cells.

PBMCs, at least 6.5 million per sample, were isolated. A sample-barcoded 5' primer and a J-beta primer mix were used in a second PCR of roughly 7 to 11 cycles. Each of the cDNA molecules was tagged by a template-switch adaptor with 12 random nucleotides. TCRdb reanalysed the 5' RACE reads using MiXCR and keeps one entry per CDR3 protein. This sample carries about 1,000,000 distinct CDR3 sequences, 40% to 50% of them seen once, and the ten largest clones take 18%. There are a few counts of this clonotype. Antigen: not known. This CDR3 is built from 15 residues. Germline V CDR1 and CDR2: ENHRY, SYGVKD. Between the trimmed V and J ends, which lost 4 bases and 5 bases, there was a span of 16 bases.

This chain joins TRBV10-3 and TRBJ2-3; D perhaps matches TRBD2 (5 bases). The TCR originated in a woman in her sixties or seventies in good health. The source material was blood. CDR3 region: CAISGGLVGKDTQYF. The CDR3 nucleotides read TGTGCCATCAGTGGAGGACTGGTTGGGAAAGATACGCAGTATTTT.